This note documents a single TCR beta chain sequence. The antigen remains unidentified. Other DNA sequences in this specimen translate into the identical CDR3. Although they were nominally healthy when sampled, donors likely had unrecorded immune exposures. Primers: 60 Vbeta forward and 13 Jbeta reverse. The method was immunoSEQ multiplex PCR; TCRdb's version includes in-frame clones alone and lacks a portion of them. Of more than 110,000 clones detected, approximately 70% appear once; the ten largest clones hold about 2%. This specimen comes from a study of cytomegalovirus exposure and HLA in healthy donors. Study-level results: Earlier findings revealed that most TCR beta V segments proved productive either about 90% or about 30% of the time. Likely technical artifact: a cluster of highly shared sequence variants.

Germline V gene sequence: CDR1 SGHDT, CDR2 YYEEEE. The CDR3 is made up of 14 amino acids. Trimming took off 0 bases at V and 2 bases at J, with 8 bases between the two ends. The sequenced material came from PBMCs. The sequence was collected from a woman aged 60-75 years in good health and CMV-seropositive. The chain links TRBV5-6 to TRBJ1-1, with D perhaps TRBD1 (5 bases). CDR3 DNA: TGTGCCAGCAGCTTGGGACAGTCCAACACTGAAGCTTTCTTT. Amino acid sequence: CASSLGQSNTEAFF.